Listed here are 14 T cell receptor beta chains from one sample, sequenced in a study of blood T cell repertoires in COVID-19. Sequencing used immunoSEQ multiplex PCR; TCRdb keeps in-frame clones, though not all of them. The sample shows about 130,000 clones, more than 85% of them seen only once. The source material was peripheral blood. The origin of the receptors is a man between 45 and 60 years old with COVID-19, enrolled during active disease.

The rearrangement uses TRBV10-1 and TRBJ1-6; possibly TRBD1 for D (6 bases). V shed 7 bases and J shed 13 bases, with 17 bases lying between them. In germline, CDR1 is WNHNN, CDR2 SYGVQD (reference sequence). CDR3 length: 13 amino acids. CDR3 nucleotides: TGCGCCAGCAAAGGCAGGGGCCGAGGGCCCCTCCACTTT. Translated: CASKGRGRGPLHF.

The genes are TRBV9 and TRBJ1-4; no reliable D call. V was trimmed by 4 bases and J by 2 bases, leaving 12 bases between them. The CDR3 length is 15 residues. Germline V gene lookup returns CDR1 SGDLS and CDR2 YYNGEE. The CDR3 bases are TGTGCCAGCAGCTCTTACAGTTCCACTAATGAAAAACTGTTTTTT. It encodes CASSSYSSTNEKLFF.

V is TRBV28 and J is TRBJ2-7; 9 bases fit TRBD2. The length of the CDR3 is 14 residues. The V gene end was trimmed by 2 bases and the J gene end by 5 bases; junction bases not matched to a gene: 4. The germline gives CDR1 MDHEN, CDR2 SYDVKM. This CDR3 reads CASSLAGGPDEQYF. CDR3 DNA: TGTGCCAGCAGTTTAGCGGGAGGGCCTGACGAGCAGTACTTC. Combining the CDR3 with reference TRBV28 and TRBJ2-7 gives the whole variable domain DVKVTQSSRYLVKRTGEKVFLECVQDMDHENMFWYRQDPGLGLRLIYFSYDVKMKEKGDIPEGYSVSREKKERFSLILESASTNQTSMYLCASSLAGGPDEQYFGPGTRLTVT.

The chain is built from TRBV19 and TRBJ2-3; tentative D call: TRBD1 (6 bases). Germline V gene data show CDR1 as LNHDA and CDR2 as SQIVND (reference sequence). V was shortened by 7 bases and J by 2 bases, with 13 bases between the two germline ends. CDR3 size: 14 residues. The CDR3 nucleotides are TGTGCCAGTAAAAGGACAGACCTCACAGATACGCAGTATTTT. This sequence encodes CASKRTDLTDTQYF.

V usage is TRBV5-4 and J usage is TRBJ2-5; possibly TRBD1 for D (5 bases). The CDR3 length is 14 residues. V lost 2 bases, J lost 3 bases, and 11 bases lay in between. The germline V gene has CDR1 SGHNT and CDR2 YYREEE (reference sequence). In DNA, the CDR3 is TGTGCCAGCAGCTTCCAGGGTACAGAAGAGACCCAGTACTTC. It codes for CASSFQGTEETQYF. The full variable domain, completed using reference TRBV5-4 and TRBJ2-5, is ETGVTQSPTHLIKTRGQQVTLRCSSQSGHNTVSWYQQALGQGPQFIFQYYREEENGRGNFPPRFSGLQFPNYSSELNVNALELDDSALYLCASSFQGTEETQYFGPGTRLLVL.

The J gene is TRBJ2-1, the V gene TRBV9; the D gene is possibly TRBD1 (7 bases). The V gene's germline CDR1 is SGDLS and CDR2 YYNGEE. Trimming took off 2 bases at V and 7 bases at J, with 13 bases between the two ends. The CDR3 is 14 residues long. The CDR3: CASSVRAGGNEQFF. DNA for the CDR3: TGTGCCAGCAGCGTCCGGGCAGGGGGGAATGAGCAGTTCTTC.

The chain combines TRBV5-1 with TRBJ2-7, with 13 nucleotides matching TRBD2. Germline CDR1 and CDR2: SGHRS and YFSETQ. V shed 0 bases, J shed 5 bases, and the junction held 11 bases outside the gene matches. CDR3 size: 18 residues. The CDR3 nucleotides are TGCGCCAGCAGCTTGGGAGAGAGAGGACTAGCGGGAGACAACGAGCAGTACTTC. Its protein is CASSLGERGLAGDNEQYF.

The rearrangement links TRBV28 to TRBJ2-2; 8 bases agree with TRBD2. The germline V gene has CDR1 MDHEN and CDR2 SYDVKM. Losses at the gene ends were 9 bases for V and 6 bases for J; bases not matched to a gene: 18. This CDR3 is 17 amino acids long. The chain's CDR3 is CASNTAPGLVRAGELFF. The DNA of the CDR3 is TGTGCCAGTAACACCGCCCCGGGACTAGTAAGAGCCGGGGAGCTGTTTTTT.

The chain joins TRBV5-4 to TRBJ2-1; 9 bases align to TRBD1. Germline V lookup: CDR1 SGHNT, CDR2 YYREEE (reference sequence). V dropped 4 bases and J dropped 2; count of bases not matched to a gene: 4. This CDR3 contains 15 residues. The CDR3 sequence: CASSPGQGTYNEQFF. The CDR3 nucleotides read TGTGCCAGCAGCCCGGGACAGGGTACCTACAATGAGCAGTTCTTC.

The genes are TRBV27 and TRBJ2-6, with D unresolved. The CDR3 consists of 14 residues. V lost 6 bases and J lost 0, with 6 bases in between. Per germline, CDR1 MNHEY and CDR2 SMNVEV (reference sequence). CDR3 DNA sequence: TGTGCCAGCAGATTCCTCTCTGGGGCCAACGTCCTGACTTTC. Encoded protein: CASRFLSGANVLTF.

A word on this clone: The junction departs from the called germline gene at one end, perhaps through a read error. The chain joins TRBV7-2 to TRBJ2-5; 8 bases agree with TRBD2. This CDR3 is 15 amino acids long. The germline CDR1 and CDR2 sequences are SGHTA and FQGNSA. CDR3 region: CASSVASTSEKTQYF. Here the CDR3 DNA reads TGTGCCAGCAGCGTAGCGTCGACTAGCGAAAAGACCCAGTACTTC.

The rearrangement joins TRBV5-1 to TRBJ2-6; 15 bases are shared with TRBD2. CDR1 and CDR2 (germline): SGHRS, YFSETQ. The length of the CDR3 is 19 residues. Trimming removed 2 bases from V and 0 bases from J; junction bases left unmatched: 3. This CDR3 reads CASSFGLAGGISGANVLTF. Written as DNA, the CDR3 is TGCGCCAGCAGCTTCGGACTAGCGGGAGGGATCTCTGGGGCCAACGTCCTGACTTTC.

The V and J genes are TRBV27 and TRBJ2-7; D might be TRBD2 (6 bases). The CDR3 contains 15 residues. Germline loops: CDR1 MNHEY, CDR2 SMNVEV (reference sequence). The V and J ends lost 3 bases and 0 bases respectively, with 12 bases between them. This chain's CDR3 is CASSFKAGSSYEQYV. The CDR3 DNA reads TGTGCCAGCAGTTTTAAGGCGGGAAGCTCCTACGAGCAGTACGTC.

The chain joins TRBV18 to TRBJ2-7; D might be TRBD2 (7 bases). CDR1 KGHSH and CDR2 LQKENI come from the germline V gene. The germline V and J ends were trimmed by 1 base and 3 bases, with 16 bases remaining between them. This CDR3 is built from 16 residues. The CDR3 DNA is TGTGCCAGCTCACCACTGCACGAGGGGGAGGGCTACGAGCAGTACTTC. It is translated as CASSPLHEGEGYEQYF.